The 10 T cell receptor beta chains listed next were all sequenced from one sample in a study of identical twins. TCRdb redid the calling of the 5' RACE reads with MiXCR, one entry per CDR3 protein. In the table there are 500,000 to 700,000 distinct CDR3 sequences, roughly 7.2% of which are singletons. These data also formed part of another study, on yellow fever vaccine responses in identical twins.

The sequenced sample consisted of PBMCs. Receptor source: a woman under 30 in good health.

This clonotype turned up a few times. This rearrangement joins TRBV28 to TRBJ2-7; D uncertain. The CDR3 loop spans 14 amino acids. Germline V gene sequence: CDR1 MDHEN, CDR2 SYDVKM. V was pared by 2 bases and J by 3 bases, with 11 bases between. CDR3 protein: CASSLRGSHYEQYF. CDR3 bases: TGTGCCAGCAGTTTACGTGGGTCGCACTACGAGCAGTACTTC.

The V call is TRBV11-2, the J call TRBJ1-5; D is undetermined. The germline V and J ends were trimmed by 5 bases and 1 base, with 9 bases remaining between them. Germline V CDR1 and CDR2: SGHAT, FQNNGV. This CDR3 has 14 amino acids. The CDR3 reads CASSGLGSNQPQHF. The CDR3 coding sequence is TGTGCCAGCAGCGGGCTGGGGAGCAATCAGCCCCAGCATTTT.

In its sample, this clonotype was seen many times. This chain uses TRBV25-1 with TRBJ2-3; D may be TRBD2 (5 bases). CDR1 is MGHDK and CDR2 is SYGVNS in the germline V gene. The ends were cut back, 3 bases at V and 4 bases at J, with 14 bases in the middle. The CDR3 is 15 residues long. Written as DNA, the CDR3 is TGTGCCAGCAGTGACTATCTCGGGGTCGCAGATACGCAGTATTTT. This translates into CASSDYLGVADTQYF. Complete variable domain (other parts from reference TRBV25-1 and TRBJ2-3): EADIYQTPRYLVIGTGKKITLECSQTMGHDKMYWYQQDPGMELHLIHYSYGVNSTEKGDLSSESTVSRIRTEHFPLTLESARPSHTSQYLCASSDYLGVADTQYFGPGTRLTVL.

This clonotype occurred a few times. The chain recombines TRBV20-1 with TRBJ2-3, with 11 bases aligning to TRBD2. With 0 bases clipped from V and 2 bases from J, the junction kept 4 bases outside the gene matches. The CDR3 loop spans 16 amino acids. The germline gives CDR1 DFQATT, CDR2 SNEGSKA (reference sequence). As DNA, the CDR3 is TGCAGTGCTAGAGATCTACTAGCGGGGGACACAGATACGCAGTATTTT. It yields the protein CSARDLLAGDTDTQYF.

CDR3 residues: CASSLLGKDEQFF. The CDR3 nucleotides are TGTGCCAGCAGTTTATTGGGGAAGGATGAGCAGTTCTTC. The genes are TRBV27 and TRBJ2-1; D ambiguous. The CDR3 sequence is 13 residues long. Trimming pared 1 base from V and 8 bases from J, leaving 9 bases between. Germline CDR1 is MNHEY and CDR2 is SMNVEV (reference sequence).

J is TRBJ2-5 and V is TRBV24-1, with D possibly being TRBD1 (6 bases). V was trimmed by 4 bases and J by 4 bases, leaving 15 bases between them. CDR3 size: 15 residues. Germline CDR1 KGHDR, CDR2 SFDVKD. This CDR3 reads CATSELGARGETQYF. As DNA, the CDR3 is TGTGCCACCAGTGAGCTGGGGGCGCGCGGAGAGACCCAGTACTTC.

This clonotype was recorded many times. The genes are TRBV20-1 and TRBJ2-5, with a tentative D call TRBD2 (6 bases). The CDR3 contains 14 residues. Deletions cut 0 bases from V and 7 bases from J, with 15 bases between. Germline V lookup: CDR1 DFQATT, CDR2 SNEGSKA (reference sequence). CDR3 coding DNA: TGCAGTGCTAGAGAGGGGACTGGGGAAGGGACCCAGTACTTC. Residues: CSAREGTGEGTQYF.

CDR3 region: CSASPVPNTEAFF. In DNA form, the CDR3 reads TGCAGCGCCTCGCCCGTCCCGAACACTGAAGCTTTCTTT. This sequence joins TRBV29-1 and TRBJ1-1; D uncertain. V lost 7 bases and J lost 1, with 13 bases in between. This CDR3 is built from 13 residues. CDR1 is SQVTM, CDR2 ANQGSEA, per germline.

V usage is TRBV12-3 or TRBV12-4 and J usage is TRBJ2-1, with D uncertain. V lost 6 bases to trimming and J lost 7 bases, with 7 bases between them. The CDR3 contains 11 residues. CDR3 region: CASRGMNEQFF. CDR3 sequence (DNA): TGTGCCAGCAGAGGGATGAATGAGCAGTTCTTC.

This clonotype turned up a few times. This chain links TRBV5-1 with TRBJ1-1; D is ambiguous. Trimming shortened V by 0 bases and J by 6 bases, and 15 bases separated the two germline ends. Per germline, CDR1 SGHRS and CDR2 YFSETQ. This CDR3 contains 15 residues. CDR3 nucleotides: TGCGCCAGCAGCTTGGGAGCGCCTCCTTTCCCTGAAGCTTTCTTT. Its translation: CASSLGAPPFPEAFF. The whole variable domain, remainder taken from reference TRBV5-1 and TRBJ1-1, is KAGVTQTPRYLIKTRGQQVTLSCSPISGHRSVSWYQQTPGQGLQFLFEYFSETQRNKGNFPGRFSGRQFSNSRSEMNVSTLELGDSALYLCASSLGAPPFPEAFFGQGTRLTVV.